This T cell receptor (beta chain) emerged from a study of human T cells and chemical hapten exposure. Study-level background: Yields of TCR per sample differed, chiefly owing to small differences in pooled library volume.

Individual cDNA molecules (in the library) carried attached unique molecular identifiers. A single record per CDR3 protein comes from TCRdb applying MiXCR to the reads. The sample carries about 120,000 distinct CDR3 sequences, about 8.9% recorded once. It was unfractionated whole blood from which total RNA was extracted. This clonotype was observed at least ten times. Germline V CDR1 and CDR2: MGHRA, YSYEKL. The CDR3 is made up of 13 amino acids. Deletions cut 4 bases from V and 10 bases from J, with 16 bases between. The sample consisted of whole blood. The genes are TRBV4-1 and TRBJ1-1; D remains ambiguous. The clonotype originates from a human donor in good health. Some clones in this sample may be carry-over from other donors' samples. CDR3: CASSLLLGRRAFF. The CDR3 DNA sequence: TGCGCCAGCAGCCTCTTACTCGGACGACGAGCTTTCTTT.